The T cell receptor (beta chain) under discussion was sequenced for a study of CD8 T cells in ankylosing spondylitis. General study findings and limits: Peripheral blood samples showed relatively rare disease-linked clones, and these clones were CD8+. Blood from ankylosing spondylitis patients appeared to carry a characteristic roughly eight-variant TCR beta motif. Earlier authors reported some of these motif variants in reactive arthritis synovial fluid and blood. Clones tied to disease were said to be significantly enriched in matched ankylosing spondylitis synovial fluid.

V lost 1 base and J lost 3, with 17 bases in between. The CDR3 sequence is 17 residues long. The V gene's germline CDR1 is LGHDT and CDR2 YNNKEL (reference sequence). In the case of this clonotype: Its antigen remains unidentified.

Libraries of TCR beta came from quantitative 5'-RACE with molecular barcodes. TCRdb re-analysed the 5' RACE reads in MiXCR, keeping a single row per CDR3 protein. The sample has approximately 540,000 distinct CDR3 sequences; 12% are singletons. The clonotype comes from a male donor with ankylosing spondylitis. Source material: blood, either unsorted or a sorted T cell fraction (not recorded which). The chain is built from TRBV3-1 and TRBJ2-3; a possible D gene is TRBD2 (6 bases). The CDR3 here is CASSQAPSGVGTDTQYF. DNA of the CDR3: TGTGCCAGCAGCCAAGCCCCCTCGGGAGTCGGTACAGATACGCAGTATTTT.